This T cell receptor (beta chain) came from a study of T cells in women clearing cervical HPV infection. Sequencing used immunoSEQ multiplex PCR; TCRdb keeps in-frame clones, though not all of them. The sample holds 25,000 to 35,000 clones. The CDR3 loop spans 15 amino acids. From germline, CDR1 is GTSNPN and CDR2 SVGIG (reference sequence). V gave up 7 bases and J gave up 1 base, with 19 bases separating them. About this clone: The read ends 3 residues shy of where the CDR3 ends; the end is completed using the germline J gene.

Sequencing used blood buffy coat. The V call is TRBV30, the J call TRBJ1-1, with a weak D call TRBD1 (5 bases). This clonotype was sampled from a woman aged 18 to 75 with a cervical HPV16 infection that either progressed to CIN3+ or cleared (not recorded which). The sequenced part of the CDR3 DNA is TGTGCCTCGGACCTGGGGGGGACCAGGAACACTGAA. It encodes CASDLGGTRNTE. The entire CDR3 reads CASDLGGTRNTEAFF.